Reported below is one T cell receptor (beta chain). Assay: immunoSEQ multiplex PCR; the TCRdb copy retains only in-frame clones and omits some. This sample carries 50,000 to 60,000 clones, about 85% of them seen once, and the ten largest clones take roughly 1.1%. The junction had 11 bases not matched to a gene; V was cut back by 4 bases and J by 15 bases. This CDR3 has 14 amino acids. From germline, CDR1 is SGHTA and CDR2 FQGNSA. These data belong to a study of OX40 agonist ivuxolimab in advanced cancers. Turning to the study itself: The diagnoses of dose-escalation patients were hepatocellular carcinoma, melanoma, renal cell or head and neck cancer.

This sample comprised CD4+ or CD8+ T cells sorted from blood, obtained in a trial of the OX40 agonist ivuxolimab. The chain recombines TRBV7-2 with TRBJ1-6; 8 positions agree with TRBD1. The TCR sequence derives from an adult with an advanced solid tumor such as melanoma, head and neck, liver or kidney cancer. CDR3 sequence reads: CASSSDRGNSDLHF. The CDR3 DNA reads TGTGCCAGCAGCTCTGACAGGGGTAATTCAGACCTCCACTTT.